This T cell receptor (beta chain) stems from a study of shared clonotypes between healthy human individuals. Germline values: CDR1 MDHEN, CDR2 SYDVKM. V was cut by 7 bases and J by 4 bases, with 17 bases left in between. There are 15 residues in the CDR3. Naive CD8 isolation took CD45RO-negative cells positively selected for CCR7 and excluded terminally differentiated effector memory CD45RA+ cells. Measured with immunoSEQ multiplex PCR; TCRdb has only the in-frame clones, and not every one. Among hundreds of thousands of clones listed, roughly 95% were seen once. The sequenced sample consisted of naive CD8+ T cells sorted from blood. This chain joins TRBV28 and TRBJ1-5, with a tentative D call TRBD1 (6 bases). The TCR sequence derives from a woman under 40 in good health. The CDR3 is CASNLYREINQPQHF. The CDR3 DNA follows: TGTGCCAGCAATCTTTACAGGGAAATTAATCAGCCCCAGCATTTT.